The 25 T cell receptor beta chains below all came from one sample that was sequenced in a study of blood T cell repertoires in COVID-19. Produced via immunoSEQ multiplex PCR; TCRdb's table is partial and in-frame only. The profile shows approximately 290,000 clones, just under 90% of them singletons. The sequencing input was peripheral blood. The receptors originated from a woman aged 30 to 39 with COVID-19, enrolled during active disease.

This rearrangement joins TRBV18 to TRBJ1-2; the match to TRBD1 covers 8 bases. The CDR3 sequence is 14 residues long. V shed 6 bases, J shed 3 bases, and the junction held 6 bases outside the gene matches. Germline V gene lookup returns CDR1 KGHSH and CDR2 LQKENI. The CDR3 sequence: CASSAQGADYGYTF. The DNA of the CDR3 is TGTGCCAGCTCGGCTCAGGGGGCGGACTATGGCTACACCTTC.

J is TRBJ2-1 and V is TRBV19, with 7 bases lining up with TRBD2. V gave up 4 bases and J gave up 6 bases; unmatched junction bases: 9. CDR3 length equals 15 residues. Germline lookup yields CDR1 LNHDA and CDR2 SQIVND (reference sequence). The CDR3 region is CASSTGAGRGNEQFF. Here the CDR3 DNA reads TGTGCCAGTAGTACCGGGGCGGGGAGGGGCAATGAGCAGTTCTTC.

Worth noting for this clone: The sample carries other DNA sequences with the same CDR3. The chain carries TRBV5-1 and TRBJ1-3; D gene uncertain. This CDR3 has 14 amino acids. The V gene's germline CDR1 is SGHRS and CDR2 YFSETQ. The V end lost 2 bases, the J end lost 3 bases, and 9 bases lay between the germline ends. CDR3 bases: TGCGCCAGCAGCTTAGCGGCCAGTGGAAACACCATATATTTT. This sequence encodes CASSLAASGNTIYF.

This chain's CDR3 is CASSLPPGNTF. Here the CDR3 DNA reads TGCGCCAGCAGCTTGCCTCCGGGAAACACCTTC. The rearrangement links TRBV5-1 to TRBJ1-2; no reliable D call. V was cut by 1 base and J by 12 bases, with 10 bases left in between. The CDR3 runs 11 residues. CDR1 SGHRS and CDR2 YFSETQ come from the germline V gene.

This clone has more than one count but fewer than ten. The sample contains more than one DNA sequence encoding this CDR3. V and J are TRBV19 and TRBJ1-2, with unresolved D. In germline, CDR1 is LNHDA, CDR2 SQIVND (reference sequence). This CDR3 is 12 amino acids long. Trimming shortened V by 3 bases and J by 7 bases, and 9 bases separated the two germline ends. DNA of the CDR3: TGTGCCAGTAGTATCGGAGGGCTTGGCTACACCTTC. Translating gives CASSIGGLGYTF.

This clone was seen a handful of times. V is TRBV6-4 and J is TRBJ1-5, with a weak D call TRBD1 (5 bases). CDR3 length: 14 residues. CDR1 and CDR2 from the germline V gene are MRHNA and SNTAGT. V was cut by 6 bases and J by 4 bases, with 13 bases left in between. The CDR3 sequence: CASSDSSFNQPQHF. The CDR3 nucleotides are TGTGCCAGCAGCGACAGTAGTTTTAATCAGCCCCAGCATTTT.

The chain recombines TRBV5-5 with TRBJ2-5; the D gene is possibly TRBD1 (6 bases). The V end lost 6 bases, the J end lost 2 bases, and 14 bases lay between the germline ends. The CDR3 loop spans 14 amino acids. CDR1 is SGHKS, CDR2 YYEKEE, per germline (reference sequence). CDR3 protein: CASNGMQGQETQYF. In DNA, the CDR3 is TGTGCCAGCAATGGTATGCAGGGGCAAGAGACCCAGTACTTC.

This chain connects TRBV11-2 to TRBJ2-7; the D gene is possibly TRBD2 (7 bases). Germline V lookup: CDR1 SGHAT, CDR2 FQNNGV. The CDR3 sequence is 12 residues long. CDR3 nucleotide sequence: TGTGCGTGCGGGGGCCTATCCTACGAGCAGTACTTC. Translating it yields CACGGLSYEQYF.

CDR3 amino acids: CASSKGQGYYEQYF. In DNA, the CDR3 is TGTGCCAGCAGCAAGGGACAGGGTTACTACGAGCAGTACTTC. The rearrangement uses TRBV5-7 and TRBJ2-7, with TRBD1 matching 9 bases. TRBV5-7 is placed among ORFs of uncertain function. The CDR3 runs to 14 residues. With V trimmed by 4 bases and J by 3 bases, 5 bases remained unmatched.

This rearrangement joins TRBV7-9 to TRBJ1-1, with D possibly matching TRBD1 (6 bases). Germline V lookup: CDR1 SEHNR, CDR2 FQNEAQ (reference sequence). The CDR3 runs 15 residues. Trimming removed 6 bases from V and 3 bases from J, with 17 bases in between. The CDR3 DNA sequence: TGTGCCAGCAGACTCCTTATAGGGGGGGACACTGAAGCTTTCTTT. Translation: CASRLLIGGDTEAFF.

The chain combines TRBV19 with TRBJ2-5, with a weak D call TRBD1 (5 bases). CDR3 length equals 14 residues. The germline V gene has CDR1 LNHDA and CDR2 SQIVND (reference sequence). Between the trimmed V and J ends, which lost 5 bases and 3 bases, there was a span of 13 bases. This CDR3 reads CASSHRGSEETQYF. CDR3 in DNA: TGTGCCAGTAGTCATAGGGGCAGTGAAGAGACCCAGTACTTC.

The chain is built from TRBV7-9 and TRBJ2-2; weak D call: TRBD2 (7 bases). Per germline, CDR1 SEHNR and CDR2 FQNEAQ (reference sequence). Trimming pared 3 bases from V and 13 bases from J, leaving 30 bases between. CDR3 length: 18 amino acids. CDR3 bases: TGTGCCAGCAGCTTTGAGGGGGAGGGGGGACTCCGGTCGTCGATGCTGTTTTTT. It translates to CASSFEGEGGLRSSMLFF.

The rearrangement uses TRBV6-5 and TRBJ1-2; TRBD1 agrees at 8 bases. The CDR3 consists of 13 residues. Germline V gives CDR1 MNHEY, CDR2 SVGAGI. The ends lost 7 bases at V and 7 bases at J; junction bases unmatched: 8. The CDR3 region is CASKTWTGSGYTF. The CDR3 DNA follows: TGTGCCAGCAAAACCTGGACAGGGAGTGGCTACACCTTC.

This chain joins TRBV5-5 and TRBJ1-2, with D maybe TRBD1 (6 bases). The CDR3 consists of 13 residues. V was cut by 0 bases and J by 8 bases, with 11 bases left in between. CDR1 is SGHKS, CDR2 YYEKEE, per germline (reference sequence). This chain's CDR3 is CASSLGTVQGYTF. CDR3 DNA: TGTGCCAGCAGCTTGGGGACAGTACAGGGCTACACCTTC.

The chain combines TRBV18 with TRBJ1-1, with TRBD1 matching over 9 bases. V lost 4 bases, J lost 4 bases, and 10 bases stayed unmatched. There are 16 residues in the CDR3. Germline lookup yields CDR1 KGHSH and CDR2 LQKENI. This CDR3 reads CASSLDRQGGGTEAFF. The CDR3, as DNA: TGTGCCAGCTCACTAGATCGACAGGGGGGGGGCACTGAAGCTTTCTTT.

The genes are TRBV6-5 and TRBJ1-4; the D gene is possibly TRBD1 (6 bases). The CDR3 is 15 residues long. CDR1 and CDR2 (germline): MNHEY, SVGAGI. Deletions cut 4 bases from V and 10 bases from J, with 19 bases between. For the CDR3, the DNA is TGTGCCAGCAGTTTCTCCGGGGGGGGCGCGGGAAAACTGTTTTTT. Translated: CASSFSGGGAGKLFF.

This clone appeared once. The CDR3 here is CASSVDRGSDEKLFF. In DNA form, the CDR3 reads TGCGCCAGCAGCGTCGACAGGGGTAGTGATGAAAAACTGTTTTTT. V and J are TRBV5-1 and TRBJ1-4, with TRBD1 matching over 8 bases. The CDR3 has 15 amino acids. Germline CDR1 is SGHRS and CDR2 is YFSETQ. V shed 4 bases, J shed 6 bases, and the junction held 8 bases outside the gene matches.

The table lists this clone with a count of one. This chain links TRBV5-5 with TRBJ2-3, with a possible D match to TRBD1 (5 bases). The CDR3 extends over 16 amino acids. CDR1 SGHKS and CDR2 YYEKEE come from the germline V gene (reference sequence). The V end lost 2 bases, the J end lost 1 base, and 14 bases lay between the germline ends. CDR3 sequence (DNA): TGTGCCAGCAGCTTAGGGCAGGGCCACGGCACAGATACGCAGTATTTT. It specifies CASSLGQGHGTDTQYF.

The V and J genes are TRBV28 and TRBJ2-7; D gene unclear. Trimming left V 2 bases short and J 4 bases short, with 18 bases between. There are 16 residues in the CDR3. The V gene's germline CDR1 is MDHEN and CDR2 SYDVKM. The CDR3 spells CASSLALPASVYEQYF. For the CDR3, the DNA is TGTGCCAGCAGTTTAGCTCTCCCGGCAAGCGTGTACGAGCAGTACTTC.

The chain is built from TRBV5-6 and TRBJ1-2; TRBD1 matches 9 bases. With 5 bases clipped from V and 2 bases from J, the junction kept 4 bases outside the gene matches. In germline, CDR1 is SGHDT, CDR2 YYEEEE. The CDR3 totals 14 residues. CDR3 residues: CASRPGTGNYGYTF. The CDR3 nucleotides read TGTGCCAGCAGGCCCGGGACAGGGAACTATGGCTACACCTTC.

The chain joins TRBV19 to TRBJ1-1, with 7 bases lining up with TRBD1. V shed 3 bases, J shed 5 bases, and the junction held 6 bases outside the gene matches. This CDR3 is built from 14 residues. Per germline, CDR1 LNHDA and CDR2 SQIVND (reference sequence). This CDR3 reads CASSIFDRDTEAFF. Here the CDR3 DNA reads TGTGCCAGTAGTATCTTTGACAGGGATACTGAAGCTTTCTTT.

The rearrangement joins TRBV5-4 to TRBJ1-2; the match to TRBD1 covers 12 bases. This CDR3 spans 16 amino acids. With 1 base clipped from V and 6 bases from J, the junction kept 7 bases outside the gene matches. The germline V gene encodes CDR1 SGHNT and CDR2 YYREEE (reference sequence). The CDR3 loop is CASSLIGTGGFDGYTF. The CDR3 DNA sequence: TGTGCCAGCAGCTTGATAGGGACAGGGGGCTTCGATGGCTACACCTTC.

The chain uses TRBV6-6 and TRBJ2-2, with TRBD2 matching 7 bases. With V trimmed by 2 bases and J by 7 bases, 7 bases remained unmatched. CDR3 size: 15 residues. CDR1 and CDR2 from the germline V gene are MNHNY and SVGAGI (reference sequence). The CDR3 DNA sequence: TGTGCCAGCAGTTACCGGCTAGCGGATAGCGGGGAGCTGTTTTTT. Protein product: CASSYRLADSGELFF.

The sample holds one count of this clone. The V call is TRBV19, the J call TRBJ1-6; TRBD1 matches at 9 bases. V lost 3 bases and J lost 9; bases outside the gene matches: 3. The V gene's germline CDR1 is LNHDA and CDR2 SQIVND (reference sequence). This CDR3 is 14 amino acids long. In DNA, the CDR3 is TGTGCCAGTAGTATGACAGGGGGTGGTTCACCCCTCCACTTT. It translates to CASSMTGGGSPLHF.

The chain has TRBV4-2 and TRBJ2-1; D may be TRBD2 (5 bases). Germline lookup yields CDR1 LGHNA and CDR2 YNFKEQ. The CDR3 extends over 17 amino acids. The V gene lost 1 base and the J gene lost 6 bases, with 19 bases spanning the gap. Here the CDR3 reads CASSQGPGGQRVNEQFF. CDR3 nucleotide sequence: TGTGCCAGCAGCCAAGGCCCCGGAGGCCAGAGAGTCAATGAGCAGTTCTTC.